The rows below give T cell receptor beta chains drawn from one sample of a study of cytomegalovirus exposure and HLA in healthy donors. Method: immunoSEQ multiplex PCR; TCRdb's copy keeps in-frame clones and lacks some. Of approximately 160,000 clones listed, roughly 79% are singletons. The material sequenced was PBMCs. The receptors were gathered from a male donor in good health and CMV-seropositive. Both conserved end residues are part of each CDR3. Each record gives: clone size, J gene, V gene, D gene, CDR3 DNA, CDR3 protein. D genes are given only for firm matches. A clone size is listed for some rows: how often the clone was seen (once, few, many), or a class if it is expanded.

NA,TRBJ2-1,TRBV4-1,NA,TGCGCCAGCAGCCAAGACAGTCTTCTCTACAATGAGCAGTTCTTC,CASSQDSLLYNEQFF
NA,TRBJ2-5,TRBV7-9,TRBD2,TGTGCCAGCAGCTATAGCGGGGGGGCCTTCCAAGAGACCCAGTACTTC,CASSYSGGAFQETQYF
few,TRBJ1-1,TRBV25-1,NA,TGTGCCAGCAGTGGGGGGCACTGGAACACTGAAGCTTTCTTT,CASSGGHWNTEAFF
NA,TRBJ2-2,TRBV5-1,TRBD2,TGCGCCAGCAGCTTGGATAGCGGGGGTAACACCGGGGAGCTGTTTTTT,CASSLDSGGNTGELFF
few,TRBJ1-1,TRBV30,NA,TGTGCCTGGATACGGTTGAACACTGAAGCTTTCTTT,CAWIRLNTEAFF
few,TRBJ1-3,TRBV6-5,TRBD1,TGTGCCAGCAGTTACTCGGGACAGGGTGCCGGAAACACCATATATTTT,CASSYSGQGAGNTIYF
NA,TRBJ2-3,TRBV10-1,NA,TGCGCCAGCACCCTCCGTCCAGGTACGCAGTATTTT,CASTLRPGTQYF
NA,TRBJ2-3,TRBV12-5,TRBD2,TGTGCTAGTGGTCCCGGGCGGGGGTGGTTAACAGATACGCAGTATTTT,CASGPGRGWLTDTQYF
NA,TRBJ1-2,TRBV6-6,TRBD1,TGTGCCAGCAGCCTAGACGACAGGGTCTTCACCTTC,CASSLDDRVFTF
many,TRBJ2-1,TRBV4-3,TRBD2,TGCGCCAGCAGCCGGGTAGCGGGGGGGGGTGGTAATGAGCAGTTCTTC,CASSRVAGGGGNEQFF
NA,TRBJ1-5,TRBV6-5,NA,TGTGCCAGCAGTTACTCGAGGGATCAGCCCCAGCATTTT,CASSYSRDQPQHF
NA,TRBJ2-1,TRBV10-1,NA,TGCGCCAGCAGTGAGTCTAGAGGGATATACAATGAGCAGTTCTTC,CASSESRGIYNEQFF
few,TRBJ1-1,TRBV30,NA,TGTGCCTGGAGTGTACACAGGGCATACACTGAAGCTTTCTTT,CAWSVHRAYTEAFF
NA,TRBJ2-1,TRBV20-1,NA,TGCAGTGCTAGTCCTTACAATGAGCAGTTCTTC,CSASPYNEQFF